Listed below are T cell receptor beta chains from one sample, sequenced in a study of human T cells and chemical hapten exposure. One entry per CDR3 protein results from TCRdb running MiXCR on the RACE reads. The sample contains approximately 80,000 distinct CDR3 sequences, about 10% of which appear only once. The sequences come from whole blood, collected in connection with sensitization to the hapten diphenylcyclopropenone (DPC). These receptors came from a woman aged 50 to 60 with alopecia areata. Some clones in this sample may be carry-over from other donors' samples. Both conserved end residues are part of each CDR3. The D gene is left open where the match is weak. Size is omitted from some rows. Given values are once, few, many or a class for expanded clones.

TRBV5-1,TRBD2,many,TRBJ2-7,CASSHTPGTSESLSYEQYF,TGCGCCAGCAGCCATACCCCCGGGACTAGCGAAAGTTTGTCCTACGAGCAGTACTTC
TRBV4-1,.,few,TRBJ2-3,CASSQESPSTDTQYF,TGCGCCAGCAGCCAAGAATCCCCTAGCACAGATACGCAGTATTTT
TRBV2,.,many,TRBJ2-7,CASSPRRRSSYEQYF,TGTGCCAGCAGTCCTCGGAGACGGAGCTCCTACGAGCAGTACTTC
TRBV18,.,.,TRBJ1-2,CASSPPSSQGDGYTF,TGTGCCAGCTCACCACCGAGTAGTCAGGGTGACGGCTACACCTTC
TRBV18,TRBD1,many,TRBJ2-7,CASSRETGESEQYF,TGTGCCAGCTCACGGGAAACAGGGGAGAGCGAGCAGTACTTC
TRBV30,.,.,TRBJ1-2,CAWSVQSTDGYTF,TGTGCCTGGAGTGTACAAAGTACAGATGGCTACACCTTC
TRBV6-1,.,many,TRBJ2-1,CASRGVGTNNNEQFF,TGTGCCAGCAGGGGGGTAGGGACGAATAACAATGAGCAGTTCTTC
TRBV12-3/TRBV12-4,.,many,TRBJ1-3,CASRPTGSSGNTIYF,TGTGCCAGCAGGCCGACGGGCTCCTCTGGAAACACCATATATTTT
TRBV9,.,.,TRBJ2-5,CASSEGQGRETQYF,TGTGCCAGCAGCGAGGGGCAGGGCAGAGAGACCCAGTACTTC
TRBV20-1,.,.,TRBJ2-7,CSARGPLAIEQYF,TGCAGTGCTAGAGGTCCGCTAGCGATAGAGCAGTACTTC
TRBV20-1,.,many,TRBJ2-7,CSARGDSYEQYF,TGCAGTGCTAGGGGCGACTCCTACGAGCAGTACTTC
TRBV20-1,.,many,TRBJ1-5,CSARDAELSGNQPQHF,TGCAGTGCTAGAGATGCGGAGCTTTCGGGCAATCAGCCCCAGCATTTT
TRBV6-5,.,few,TRBJ1-6,CASIPIGRTYNSPLHF,TGTGCCAGCATCCCTATAGGACGGACCTATAATTCACCCCTCCACTTT
TRBV7-9,TRBD2,.,TRBJ2-2,CASSPPGLAGIQGTGELFF,TGTGCCAGCAGTCCCCCGGGACTAGCGGGAATCCAGGGCACCGGGGAGCTGTTTTTT
TRBV28,TRBD2,.,TRBJ2-4,CASSAPDSGRAGKNIQYF,TGTGCCAGCAGCGCCCCAGATTCCGGGAGGGCCGGGAAAAACATTCAGTACTTC
TRBV15,.,.,TRBJ2-3,CATSRDPPDTQYF,TGTGCCACCAGCAGAGATCCTCCGGATACGCAGTATTTT
TRBV24-1,.,few,TRBJ1-2,CATSDLPRNGYTF,TGTGCCACCAGTGATTTGCCCCGTAATGGCTACACCTTC
TRBV13,.,few,TRBJ1-1,CASSSQGYRTEAFF,TGTGCCAGCAGCAGCCAGGGGTATAGGACTGAAGCTTTCTTT
TRBV24-1,TRBD2,many,TRBJ2-7,CATSDTSGASYEQYF,TGTGCCACCAGTGATACTAGCGGGGCCTCCTACGAGCAGTACTTC
TRBV20-1,.,many,TRBJ2-2,CSARAQQGTNTGELFF,TGCAGTGCTAGAGCGCAACAGGGAACGAACACCGGGGAGCTGTTTTTT
TRBV28,.,few,TRBJ1-1,CASSWPGPTDTEAFF,TGTGCCAGCAGTTGGCCGGGACCCACGGATACTGAAGCTTTCTTT
TRBV28,TRBD1,few,TRBJ1-6,CASTVGQGPNSPLHF,TGTGCCAGCACAGTAGGACAGGGTCCGAATTCACCCCTCCACTTT
TRBV2,TRBD1,.,TRBJ1-1,CASSEAGQGAMNTEAFF,TGTGCCAGCAGTGAAGCGGGACAGGGGGCCATGAACACTGAAGCTTTCTTT
TRBV19,.,.,TRBJ1-4,CASKPGLQDEKLFF,TGTGCCAGTAAACCAGGTCTGCAGGATGAAAAACTGTTTTTT
TRBV19,.,many,TRBJ1-5,CASSPTTGSSNQPQHF,TGTGCCAGTAGTCCGACGACAGGATCCAGCAATCAGCCCCAGCATTTT
TRBV30,TRBD1,many,TRBJ1-2,CAWSGRTGMGYTF,TGTGCCTGGAGTGGACGGACAGGGATGGGCTACACCTTC
TRBV4-1,.,few,TRBJ2-6,CASSQDRAGANSGANVLTF,TGCGCCAGCAGCCAAGACCGGGCGGGGGCAAACTCTGGGGCCAACGTCCTGACTTTC
TRBV7-2,.,few,TRBJ2-5,CASSRTGSQYF,TGTGCCAGCAGCCGAACCGGGAGCCAGTACTTC
TRBV7-3,TRBD2,many,TRBJ2-1,CASSLLAGTYNEQFF,TGTGCCAGCAGCTTACTAGCGGGGACTTACAATGAGCAGTTCTTC
TRBV2,.,many,TRBJ2-7,CASSDGVSGIRGEQYF,TGTGCCAGCAGTGATGGTGTCTCAGGAATCCGTGGCGAGCAGTACTTC
TRBV6-6,.,few,TRBJ1-6,CASSPPRDRSTPLHF,TGTGCCAGCAGTCCACCACGAGACAGGAGTACACCCCTCCACTTT
TRBV6-2/TRBV6-3,TRBD1,few,TRBJ1-6,CASTGQGVWSPLHF,TGTGCCAGCACCGGACAGGGCGTTTGGTCACCCCTCCACTTT
TRBV11-2,.,few,TRBJ1-2,CASGALRNYGYTF,TGTGCCAGCGGAGCATTGAGGAACTATGGCTACACCTTC
TRBV20-1,.,many,TRBJ1-1,CSAREGGRTEAFF,TGCAGTGCTAGGGAGGGGGGCAGGACTGAAGCTTTCTTT
TRBV28,.,.,TRBJ2-7,CASSSRLVEQYF,TGTGCCAGCAGTTCACGACTGGTCGAGCAGTACTTC
TRBV20-1,.,few,TRBJ2-7,CSVTPPNSYVEQYF,TGCAGTGTCACCCCTCCCAACAGCTACGTGGAGCAGTACTTC
TRBV20-1,TRBD1,many,TRBJ2-7,CSARQSDRGTYEQYF,TGCAGTGCTAGACAATCGGACAGGGGGACCTACGAGCAGTACTTC
TRBV12-3/TRBV12-4,.,many,TRBJ2-3,CASSHPRDSDTQYF,TGTGCCAGCAGTCACCCTAGGGACTCAGATACGCAGTATTTT
TRBV3-1,.,.,TRBJ2-1,CASSQDQLRNEQFF,TGTGCCAGCAGCCAAGACCAGCTGAGAAATGAGCAGTTCTTC
TRBV7-2,.,.,TRBJ2-1,CASSERQRNQGVYNEQFF,TGTGCCAGCAGCGAACGACAAAGGAACCAGGGAGTGTACAATGAGCAGTTCTTC
TRBV6-2/TRBV6-3,TRBD2,many,TRBJ2-5,CASSPWTSGMEETQYF,TGTGCCAGCAGTCCTTGGACTAGCGGGATGGAAGAGACCCAGTACTTC